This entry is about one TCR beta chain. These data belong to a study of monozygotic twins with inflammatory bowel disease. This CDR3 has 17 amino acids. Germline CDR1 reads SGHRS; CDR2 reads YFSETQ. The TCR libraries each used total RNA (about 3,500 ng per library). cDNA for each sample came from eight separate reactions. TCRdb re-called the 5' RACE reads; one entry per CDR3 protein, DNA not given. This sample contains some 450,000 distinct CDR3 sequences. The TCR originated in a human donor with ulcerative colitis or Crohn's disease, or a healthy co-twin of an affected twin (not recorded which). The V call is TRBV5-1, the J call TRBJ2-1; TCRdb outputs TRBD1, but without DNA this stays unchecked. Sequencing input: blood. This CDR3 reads CASSLVLPGGGYNEQFF.